This T cell receptor beta chain was profiled in a study of CD8+ T cells in alopecia areata. As for the study in general: Treated patients were dosed with oral tofacitinib, taking 5 to 10 mg twice daily. After 6 to 18 months of tofacitinib, follow-up continued 6 months off drug.

Sequencing templates came from extracted RNA that was reverse transcribed into cDNA. The assay was immunoSEQ multiplex PCR, and TCRdb's table has in-frame clones only and misses some. Of some 150,000 clones in the sample, 45% to 60% were seen once. Germline-derived CDR1 and CDR2 are SGHAT and FQNNGV. The CDR3 is made up of 15 amino acids. V lost 5 bases, J lost 2 bases, and 4 bases stayed unmatched. The investigators collected lesional scalp punch biopsies and peripheral blood from alopecia areata patients. T lymphocytes (CD4+ and CD8+) were sorted from PBMCs. This clonotype was sampled from a human donor with alopecia areata. The J gene is TRBJ2-7, the V gene TRBV11-2; 12 bases are a match to TRBD2. This specimen consisted of CD8+ T cells sorted from blood, obtained at week 0. The CDR3 loop reads CASSPSGGETYEQYF. CDR3 bases: TGTGCCAGCAGCCCTAGCGGGGGGGAAACCTACGAGCAGTACTTC.